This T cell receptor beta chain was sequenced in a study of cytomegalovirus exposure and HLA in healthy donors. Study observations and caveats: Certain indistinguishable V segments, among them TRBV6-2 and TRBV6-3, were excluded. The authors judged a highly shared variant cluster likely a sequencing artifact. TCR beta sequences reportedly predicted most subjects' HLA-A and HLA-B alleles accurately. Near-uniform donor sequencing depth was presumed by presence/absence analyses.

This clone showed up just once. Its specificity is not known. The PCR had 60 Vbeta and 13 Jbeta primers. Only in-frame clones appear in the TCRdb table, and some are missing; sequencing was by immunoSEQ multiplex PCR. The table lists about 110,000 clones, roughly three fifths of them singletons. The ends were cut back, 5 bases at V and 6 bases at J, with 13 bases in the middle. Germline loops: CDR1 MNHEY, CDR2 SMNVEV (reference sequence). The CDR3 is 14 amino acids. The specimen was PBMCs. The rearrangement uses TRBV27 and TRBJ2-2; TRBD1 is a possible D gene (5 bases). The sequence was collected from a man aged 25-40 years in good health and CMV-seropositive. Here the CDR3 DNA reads TGTGCCAGCAGTCCCGGTGGGGCCGCCGGGGAGCTGTTTTTT. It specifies CASSPGGAAGELFF.